The 28 T cell receptor beta chains reported below all come from one sample, sequenced in a study of CD8+ T cells in alopecia areata. It was cDNA, reverse transcribed from extracted RNA, that served as the sequencing template. Sequencing used immunoSEQ multiplex PCR; TCRdb keeps in-frame clones, though not all of them. The repertoire consists of 90,000 to 130,000 clones, none detected only once. The sample taken for sequencing was lesional skin. Receptor source: a C3H/HeJ mouse with alopecia areata. The MHC haplotype of the strain is H2-k.

In regard to this clone: The genes and germline here are from mouse. The CDR3 end lies 4 residues beyond the end of the read and is filled in from the germline J gene. The chain carries TRBV16 and TRBJ1-2; 9 bases are shared with TRBD1. CDR1 is SGHSA and CDR2 is FRNQAP in the germline V gene. CDR3 length equals 13 residues. The CDR3 is CASSTGTGSDYTF. The covered CDR3 bases are TGTGCAAGCAGCACCGGGACAGGGTCC.

In the case of this clone: Genes and germline are mouse. The CDR3 is CASGETGGKGAQVTGQLYF. CDR3 DNA (partial): TGTGCCAGCGGTGAGACTGGGGGTAAAGGGGCCCAGGTCACCGGG. V usage is TRBV13-2 and J usage is TRBJ2-2; 9 bases line up with TRBD2. The read falls 4 residues short of the CDR3 end, and the missing part is taken from the germline J gene. This CDR3 comprises 19 residues. The V gene's germline CDR1 is NNHNN and CDR2 SYGAGS (reference sequence). With V trimmed by 2 bases and J by 4 bases, 15 bases remained unmatched.

This clone was recorded a few times. Genes here carry mouse names. The CDR3 is cut off 4 residues early in the read; its end comes from the germline J gene. The rearrangement links TRBV14 to TRBJ2-5; 8 nucleotides agree with TRBD2. Germline lookup yields CDR1 SGHDT and CDR2 FRDEAV. The CDR3 consists of 14 residues. The CDR3 protein is CASSFWGGADTQYF. The DNA read from the CDR3 is TGTGCCAGCAGTTTCTGGGGGGGCGCAGAC.

This clone has more than one count but fewer than ten. Gene names refer to mouse genes. The read terminates 4 residues ahead of where the CDR3 ends, so the germline J gene completes it. The chain has TRBV13-3 and TRBJ2-5; 12 nucleotides line up with TRBD2. The CDR3 spans 16 residues. Germline CDR1 is NNHDY and CDR2 is SYVADS. The part of the CDR3 DNA that was read is TGTGCCAGCAGTACGACTGGGGGGGCGCGGTCGGAC. Its protein product is CASSTTGGARSD. The CDR3 in its entirety is CASSTTGGARSDTQYF.

This clone appeared many times. Genes here carry mouse names. The sequence runs out 4 residues before the end of the CDR3; the remainder is reconstructed from the germline J gene. The genes are TRBV13-3 and TRBJ1-1; 8 bases align to TRBD1. This CDR3 region has 14 residues. Per germline, CDR1 NNHDY and CDR2 SYVADS. The V gene end was trimmed by 6 bases and the J gene end by 3 bases; junction bases not matched to a gene: 7. The chain's CDR3 is CASTRQGWDTEVFF. The part of the CDR3 DNA that was read is TGTGCCAGCACCCGACAGGGGTGGGACACA.

This clone came up many times. Genes and germline come from the mouse. The read ends 4 residues before the CDR3 terminus; that terminus is restored from the germline J gene. This rearrangement joins TRBV31 to TRBJ1-2; D remains ambiguous. The length of the CDR3 is 12 residues. CDR1 and CDR2 (germline): GKSSPN, SITVG. The V gene lost 1 base and the J gene lost 0 bases, with 3 bases spanning the gap. CDR3 DNA, as far as it was read: TGTGCCTGGAGTCAAGCAAACTCC. This gives the protein CAWSQANS. The CDR3, in full, reads CAWSQANSDYTF.

A note on this clone: Mouse germline and gene names are used. The read finishes 4 residues shy of the CDR3 end, and the germline J gene is used to complete it. This chain joins TRBV13-3 and TRBJ1-4; the D gene is possibly TRBD1 (5 bases). The ends were cut back, 4 bases at V and 4 bases at J, with 8 bases in the middle. CDR3 length equals 13 residues. Per the germline V gene, CDR1 is NNHDY and CDR2 is SYVADS. CDR3 DNA (partial): TGTGCCAGCAGTTCGACAGACAACGAA. Amino acids: CASSSTDNE. In full, the CDR3 is CASSSTDNERLFF.

This clone was seen a few times. Gene and germline names: mouse. The read comes to an end 4 residues before the CDR3 does, leaving the germline J gene to fill in the end. The chain joins TRBV13-3 to TRBJ2-7; tentatively, D is TRBD1 (5 bases). The CDR3 is made up of 15 amino acids. Trimming took 0 bases from V and 0 from J, leaving 10 bases between them. Germline-derived CDR1 and CDR2 are NNHDY and SYVADS. The sequenced CDR3 bases are TGTGCCAGCAGTGATGTGACAGTCAACTCCTAT. This translates into CASSDVTVNSY. The full CDR3 is CASSDVTVNSYEQYF.

The table lists this clone with a few counts. At residue 15, TCRdb's protein is not the same as the translated DNA, so the protein here was read from the DNA. Mouse germline and gene names are used. The sequenced fragment ends 3 residues before the CDR3 boundary, so the rest is inferred from the germline J gene. V gene TRBV1 combines with J gene TRBJ1-3, with 10 bases matching TRBD1. The V and J ends lost 0 bases and 3 bases, in that order; junction bases with no gene match: 8. CDR3 length: 18 amino acids. Germline values: CDR1 NSQYPW, CDR2 LRSPGD (reference sequence). The CDR3 region is CTCSADRGTGEGGNTLYF. The sequenced part of the CDR3 DNA is TGCACCTGCAGTGCAGATCGAGGGACAGGGGAGGGTGGAAATACG.

This clone has a handful of counts. The germline and genes are mouse ones. The CDR3 end falls 4 residues outside the read, so it is completed with the germline J gene. The chain couples TRBV13-1 to TRBJ2-5; TRBD1 matches at 7 bases. The germline CDR1 and CDR2 sequences are NSHNY and SYGAGN. The CDR3 spans 13 residues. CDR3 residues: CASSVTGRDTQYF. Partial CDR3 DNA: TGTGCCAGCAGTGTGACAGGGCGAGAC.

This clone was observed a handful of times. Germline and genes here are mouse. The read ends 4 residues before the CDR3 terminus; that terminus is restored from the germline J gene. V is TRBV13-2 and J is TRBJ2-5; the D gene is possibly TRBD1 (6 bases). CDR3 size: 14 residues. Per germline, CDR1 NNHNN and CDR2 SYGAGS (reference sequence). The sequenced CDR3 bases are TGTGCCAGCGGCCTGTCCCGGGACAAAGAC. Translated: CASGLSRDKD. The entire CDR3 is CASGLSRDKDTQYF.

This clone was seen a few times. Gene names and germline match the mouse. Read sequence stops 4 residues before the CDR3 end, and the germline J gene provides the missing end. The chain is built from TRBV13-3 and TRBJ2-5; 12 nucleotides match TRBD2. The CDR3 has 15 amino acids. Germline V gives CDR1 NNHDY, CDR2 SYVADS. The chain's CDR3 is CASSEGDWGADTQYF. CDR3 bases read: TGTGCCAGCAGTGAGGGGGACTGGGGGGCCGAC.

This clone occurred a few times. TCRdb's protein and the translated DNA diverge at residue 12; the protein reported here is the translation of the DNA. Mouse names are used for the genes. The read ends 3 residues shy of where the CDR3 ends; the end is completed using the germline J gene. V usage is TRBV1 and J usage is TRBJ1-3, with a weak D call TRBD1 (5 bases). The CDR3 loop spans 15 amino acids. Germline-derived CDR1 and CDR2 are NSQYPW and LRSPGD (reference sequence). The sequenced CDR3 bases are TGCACCTGCAGTGCAGATGGGGGGTACGGAAATGCG. It yields the protein CTCSADGGYGNA. The full CDR3 sequence reads CTCSADGGYGNALYF. The variable domain in full, completed from reference TRBV1 and TRBJ1-3, reads VTLLEQNPRWRLVPRGQAVNLRCILKNSQYPWMSWYQQDLQKQLQWLFTLRSPGDKEVKSLPGADYLATRVTDTELRLQVANMSQGRTLYCTCSADGGYGNALYFGEGSRLIVV.

To note about this clone: Here the gene names and germline are mouse. The read gets to within 4 residues of the CDR3 end, and the germline J gene fills in the rest. This chain joins TRBV1 and TRBJ2-7; D perhaps matches TRBD1 (5 bases). V was pared by 2 bases and J by 0 bases, with 8 bases between. Germline V CDR1 and CDR2: NSQYPW, LRSPGD (reference sequence). The CDR3 is 14 residues long. The sequenced part of the CDR3 DNA is TGCACCTGCAGTGCATGGACAATCTCCTAT. Translation: CTCSAWTISY. The complete CDR3 protein is CTCSAWTISYEQYF.

The sample holds a few counts of this clone. The TCRdb protein and the DNA translation do not line up at residue 12; the protein shown here was made by translating the DNA. All gene names here are mouse names. The CDR3 end falls 3 residues outside the read, so it is completed with the germline J gene. V is TRBV1 and J is TRBJ1-6; D is possibly TRBD1 (5 bases). TRBJ1-6 is annotated as an ORF whose role is uncertain. This CDR3 spans 15 amino acids. The V and J ends lost 3 bases and 7 bases respectively, with 13 bases between them. Germline V CDR1 and CDR2: NSQYPW, LRSPGD (reference sequence). The CDR3 region is CTCSALREGNSPLYF. The CDR3 DNA, read in part, is TGCACCTGCAGTGCTCTCAGGGAGGGGAATTCGCCC.

About this clone: Gene names are the mouse ones. The CDR3 DNA, read in part, is TGCACCTGCAGTGCAGGGGGGGTGGGTCAAAAC. Translating it yields CTCSAGGVGQN. The CDR3 in its entirety is CTCSAGGVGQNTLYF. The genes are TRBV1 and TRBJ2-4; TRBD2 might be the D (6 bases). The observed sequence ends 4 residues before the CDR3 terminus, with the missing tail filled in from the germline J gene. V lost 1 base and J 1 base, leaving 9 bases between the germline ends. The CDR3 consists of 15 residues. CDR1 and CDR2 (germline): NSQYPW, LRSPGD (reference sequence).

A word on this clone: Gene names follow the mouse nomenclature. The CDR3 goes on 4 residues after the read ends, and that part is filled in from the germline J gene. This sequence joins TRBV13-1 and TRBJ1-1; possible D gene TRBD1, 6 bases. The CDR3 runs to 15 residues. V was pared by 0 bases and J by 0 bases, with 9 bases between. Germline V lookup: CDR1 NSHNY, CDR2 SYGAGN. CDR3 DNA, as far as it was read: TGTGCCAGCAGTGATGCAGCAGGGGCAAACACA. This codes for CASSDAAGANT. The CDR3 reads in full as CASSDAAGANTEVFF.

About this clone: The listed genes are named as in mouse. Read sequence stops 4 residues before the CDR3 end, and the germline J gene provides the missing end. The V call is TRBV1, the J call TRBJ2-4; TRBD1 matches 9 bases. CDR1 and CDR2 from the germline V gene are NSQYPW and LRSPGD (reference sequence). The CDR3 is made up of 15 amino acids. Incomplete CDR3 DNA: TGCACCTGCAGTGCAAAAGGGACAGGGAAAAAC. The encoded protein is CTCSAKGTGKN. The CDR3, in full, reads CTCSAKGTGKNTLYF.

As concerns this clone: Given a much more abundant clone one base away, this may be a read error. Mouse gene names apply. From the germline J gene comes the end of the CDR3, since the read stops 4 residues before it. V gene TRBV19 combines with J gene TRBJ2-3; 11 bases are shared with TRBD2. V was pared by 6 bases and J by 0 bases, with 6 bases of the junction left unmatched. Germline V gives CDR1 FNHDT, CDR2 SITEND (reference sequence). The CDR3 extends over 16 amino acids. CDR3: CASNPGLGASAETLYF. CDR3 DNA, as far as it was read: TGTGCCAGCAATCCGGGACTGGGGGCTAGTGCAGAA. Together with reference TRBV19 and TRBJ2-3, the CDR3 gives the full variable domain: GGIITQTPKFLIGQEGQKLTLKCQQNFNHDTMYWYRQDSGKGLRLIYYSITENDLQKGDLSEGYDASREKKSSFSLTVTSAQKNEMAVFLCASNPGLGASAETLYFGSGTRLTVL.

Concerning this clone itself: The germline and genes are mouse ones. The observed sequence ends 4 residues before the CDR3 terminus, with the missing tail filled in from the germline J gene. This chain connects TRBV13-1 to TRBJ2-7, with 12 bases identical to TRBD2. CDR3 length: 17 residues. Germline assignment: CDR1 NSHNY and CDR2 SYGAGN. V dropped 2 bases and J dropped 0; count of bases not matched to a gene: 6. The CDR3 loop reads CASSDRDWGESSYEQYF. The CDR3 DNA, read in part, is TGTGCCAGCAGTGACCGGGACTGGGGGGAGAGCTCCTAT.

Turning to this clone: All gene names here are mouse names. The DNA ends 4 residues before the CDR3 does, and the rest of the CDR3 is filled in from the germline J gene. This chain joins TRBV13-3 and TRBJ2-1; D is perhaps TRBD2 (6 bases). Per the germline V gene, CDR1 is NNHDY and CDR2 is SYVADS. CDR3 length: 11 amino acids. Here the CDR3 reads CASTGTSEQFF. CDR3 bases read: TGTGCCAGCACAGGGACTTCT.

This clone was detected only a few times. Each gene name is a mouse one. The read halts 4 residues ahead of the CDR3 end, with the missing end drawn from the germline J gene. This chain links TRBV13-1 with TRBJ2-7, with 11 nucleotides matching TRBD1. This CDR3 is 15 amino acids long. Germline V CDR1 and CDR2: NSHNY, SYGAGN. Incomplete CDR3 DNA: TGTGCCAGCAGTGATGACCGGGACAGGGGGTAT. This translates into CASSDDRDRGY. The full-length CDR3 reads as CASSDDRDRGYEQYF.

Notes on this clone: Genes and germline come from the mouse. The CDR3 end lies 4 residues beyond the end of the read and is filled in from the germline J gene. The chain combines TRBV1 with TRBJ1-4; D is possibly TRBD1 (5 bases). The V gene's germline CDR1 is NSQYPW and CDR2 LRSPGD (reference sequence). CDR3 length equals 15 residues. The V end lost 0 bases, the J end lost 4 bases, and 9 bases lay between the germline ends. This chain's CDR3 is CTCSAEIRVNERLFF. The DNA read from the CDR3 is TGCACCTGCAGTGCAGAAATCAGGGTCAACGAA.

With regard to this clone: These gene names are mouse names. The CDR3 end is not reached by the read, which stops 4 residues before it; the germline J gene fills it in. This rearrangement joins TRBV16 to TRBJ2-3; possibly TRBD2 for D (6 bases). Germline V gene sequence: CDR1 SGHSA, CDR2 FRNQAP. The CDR3 extends over 14 amino acids. V gave up 8 bases and J gave up 2 bases, with 14 bases separating them. CDR3 DNA (partial): TGTGCAAGCCCCGGGGGGAGAGATGCAGAA. It yields the protein CASPGGRDAE. In full, the CDR3 reads CASPGGRDAETLYF. The full variable domain, rest sourced from reference TRBV16 and TRBJ2-3, is NAGVIQTPRHKVTGKGQEATLWCEPISGHSAVFWYRQTIVQGLEFLTYFRNQAPIDDSGMPKERFSAQMPNQSHSTLKIQSTQPQDSAVYLCASPGGRDAETLYFGSGTRLTVL.

Comment on this clone: Germline and genes here are mouse. The read ends 4 residues shy of where the CDR3 ends; the end is completed using the germline J gene. The genes are TRBV13-1 and TRBJ2-1; maybe TRBD1 (5 bases). The CDR3 covers 14 residues. Germline assignment: CDR1 NSHNY and CDR2 SYGAGN. The V and J ends lost 1 base and 3 bases respectively, with 8 bases between them. CDR3: CASSDQDIYAEQFF. CDR3 DNA (partial): TGTGCCAGCAGTGATCAGGACATCTATGCT.

This clone was detected only a few times. Genes here carry mouse names. The sequence runs out 4 residues before the end of the CDR3; the remainder is reconstructed from the germline J gene. The chain recombines TRBV13-3 with TRBJ2-7; the D gene is possibly TRBD1 (5 bases). The CDR3 is made up of 12 amino acids. Trimming pared 5 bases from V and 3 bases from J, leaving 9 bases between. The V gene's germline CDR1 is NNHDY and CDR2 SYVADS. CDR3 bases read: TGTGCCAGCAGAACCAGGGACTAT. Its protein product is CASRTRDY. The entire CDR3 reads CASRTRDYEQYF.

Comment on this clone: Gene names denote mouse genes. CDR3 DNA, as far as it was read: TGTGCTATCCTGACTGGGGGCCTCTAT. This gives the protein CAILTGGLY. The whole CDR3 region reads CAILTGGLYEQYF. This chain links TRBV17 with TRBJ2-7; 9 nucleotides line up with TRBD2. The read finishes 4 residues shy of the CDR3 end, and the germline J gene is used to complete it. Trimming cost V 10 bases and J 3 bases; bases outside gene matches: 7. The CDR3 is 13 amino acids. Germline V gives CDR1 MNHDT, CDR2 YYDKIL.

This clone occurred a few times. The genes are named according to mouse. The read ends 4 residues shy of where the CDR3 ends; the end is completed using the germline J gene. The rearrangement links TRBV16 to TRBJ1-4; tentatively, D is TRBD1 (5 bases). The V end was cut by 9 bases, the J end by 2 bases, with 10 bases between. The CDR3 sequence is 13 residues long. Germline V lookup: CDR1 SGHSA, CDR2 FRNQAP. CDR3 DNA (partial): TGTGCAAGGTGGGGGGAATCCAACGAA. Residues: CARWGESNE. The entire CDR3 reads CARWGESNERLFF.